This TCR beta chain was observed in a study of cytomegalovirus exposure and HLA in healthy donors. Vbeta (60) and Jbeta (13) primers were used in the PCR. Method: immunoSEQ multiplex PCR; TCRdb's copy keeps in-frame clones and lacks some. The repertoire has 45,000 to 55,000 clones, around 82% of them found once; the top ten carry about 7.8%. The CDR3 is 16 residues long. Germline values: CDR1 MDHEN, CDR2 SYDVKM. V dropped 3 bases and J dropped 0 bases, with 12 bases sitting between them. The chain is built from TRBV28 and TRBJ1-5; D is uncertain. Input material: PBMCs. The clonotype was recovered from a man under 40 in good health and CMV-seropositive. Here the CDR3 DNA reads TGTGCCAGCAGTTTTGATAGTTCATATAGCAATCAGCCCCAGCATTTT. Residues: CASSFDSSYSNQPQHF.